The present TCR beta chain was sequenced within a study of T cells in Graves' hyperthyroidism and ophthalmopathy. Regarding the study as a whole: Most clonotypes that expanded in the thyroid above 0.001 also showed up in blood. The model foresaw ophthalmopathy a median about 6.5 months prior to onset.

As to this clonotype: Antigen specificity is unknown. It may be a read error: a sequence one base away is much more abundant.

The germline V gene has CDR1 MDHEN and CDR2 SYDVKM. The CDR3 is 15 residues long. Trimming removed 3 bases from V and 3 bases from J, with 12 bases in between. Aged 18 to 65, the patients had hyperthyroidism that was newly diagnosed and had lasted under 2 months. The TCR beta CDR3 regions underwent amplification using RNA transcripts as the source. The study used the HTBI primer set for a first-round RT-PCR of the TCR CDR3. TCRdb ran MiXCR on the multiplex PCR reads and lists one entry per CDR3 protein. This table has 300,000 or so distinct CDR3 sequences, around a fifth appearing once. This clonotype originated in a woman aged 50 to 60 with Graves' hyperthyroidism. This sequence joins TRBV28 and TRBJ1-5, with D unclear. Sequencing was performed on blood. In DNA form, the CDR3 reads TGTGCCAGCAGTTTTGGCAGAAATAACAATCAGCCCCAGCATTTT. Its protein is CASSFGRNNNQPQHF.